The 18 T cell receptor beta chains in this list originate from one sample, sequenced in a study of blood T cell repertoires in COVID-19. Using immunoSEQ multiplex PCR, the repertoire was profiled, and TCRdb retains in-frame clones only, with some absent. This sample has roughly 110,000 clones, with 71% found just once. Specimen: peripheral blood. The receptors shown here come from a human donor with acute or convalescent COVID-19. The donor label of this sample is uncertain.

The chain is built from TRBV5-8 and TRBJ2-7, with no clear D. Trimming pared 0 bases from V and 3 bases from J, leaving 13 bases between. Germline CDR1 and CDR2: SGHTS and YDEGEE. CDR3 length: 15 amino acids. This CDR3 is CASSLAGGYLYEQYF. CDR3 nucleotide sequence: TGTGCCAGCAGCTTGGCCGGCGGCTACCTCTACGAGCAGTACTTC.

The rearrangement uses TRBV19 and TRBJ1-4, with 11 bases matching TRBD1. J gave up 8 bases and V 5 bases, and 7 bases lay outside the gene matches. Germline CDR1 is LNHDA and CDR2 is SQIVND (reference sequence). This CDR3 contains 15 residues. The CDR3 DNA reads TGTGCCAGTAGTTCCGGGACAGGGGGGGACGAAAAACTGTTTTTT. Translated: CASSSGTGGDEKLFF.

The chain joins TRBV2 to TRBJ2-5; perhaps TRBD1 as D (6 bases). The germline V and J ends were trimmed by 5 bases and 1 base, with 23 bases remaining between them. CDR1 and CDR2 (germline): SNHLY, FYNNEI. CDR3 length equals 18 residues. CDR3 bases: TGTGCCAGCAGTCCTCGGCGAGTTGACAGGAGTTCCCAAGAGACCCAGTACTTC. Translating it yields CASSPRRVDRSSQETQYF.

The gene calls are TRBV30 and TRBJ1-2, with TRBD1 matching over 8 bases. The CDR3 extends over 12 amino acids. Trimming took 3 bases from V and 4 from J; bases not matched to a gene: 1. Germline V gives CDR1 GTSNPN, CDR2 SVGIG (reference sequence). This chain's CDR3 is CAWSGTGYGYTF. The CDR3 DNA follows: TGTGCCTGGAGCGGGACAGGCTATGGCTACACCTTC.

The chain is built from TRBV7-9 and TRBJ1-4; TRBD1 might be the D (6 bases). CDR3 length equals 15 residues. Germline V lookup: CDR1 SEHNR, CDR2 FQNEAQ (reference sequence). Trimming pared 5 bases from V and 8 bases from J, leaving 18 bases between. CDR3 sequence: CASSRGGHFGEKLFF. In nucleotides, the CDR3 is TGTGCCAGCAGCCGAGGGGGACACTTCGGGGAAAAACTGTTTTTT.

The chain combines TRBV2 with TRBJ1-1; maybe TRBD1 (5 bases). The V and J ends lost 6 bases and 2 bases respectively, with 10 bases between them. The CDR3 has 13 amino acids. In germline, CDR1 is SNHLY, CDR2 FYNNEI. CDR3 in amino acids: CASRTERNTEAFF. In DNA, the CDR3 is TGTGCCAGCAGGACAGAGAGAAACACTGAAGCTTTCTTT. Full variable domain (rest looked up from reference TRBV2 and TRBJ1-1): EPEVTQTPSHQVTQMGQEVILRCVPISNHLYFYWYRQILGQKVEFLVSFYNNEISEKSEIFDDQFSVERPDGSNFTLKIRSTKLEDSAMYFCASRTERNTEAFFGQGTRLTVV.

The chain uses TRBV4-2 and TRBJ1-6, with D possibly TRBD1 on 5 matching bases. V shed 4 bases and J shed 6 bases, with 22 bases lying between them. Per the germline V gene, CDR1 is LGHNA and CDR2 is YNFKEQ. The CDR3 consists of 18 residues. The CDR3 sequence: CASSPLLRRQTPNSPLHF. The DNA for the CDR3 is TGTGCCAGCAGCCCCCTGTTACGTAGACAGACGCCTAATTCACCCCTCCACTTT.

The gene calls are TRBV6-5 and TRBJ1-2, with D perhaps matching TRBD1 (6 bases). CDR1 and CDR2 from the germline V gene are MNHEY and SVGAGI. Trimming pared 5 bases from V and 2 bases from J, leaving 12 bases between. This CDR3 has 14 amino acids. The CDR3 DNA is TGTGCCAGCAGTCTACGGACAGAAAACTATGGCTACACCTTC. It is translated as CASSLRTENYGYTF.

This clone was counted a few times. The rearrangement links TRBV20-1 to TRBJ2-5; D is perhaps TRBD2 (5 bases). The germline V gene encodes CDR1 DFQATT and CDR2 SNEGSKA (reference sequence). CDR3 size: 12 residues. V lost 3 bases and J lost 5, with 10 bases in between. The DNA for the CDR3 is TGCAGTGCTAGTTCCGGGGTCGAGACCCAGTACTTC. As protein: CSASSGVETQYF.

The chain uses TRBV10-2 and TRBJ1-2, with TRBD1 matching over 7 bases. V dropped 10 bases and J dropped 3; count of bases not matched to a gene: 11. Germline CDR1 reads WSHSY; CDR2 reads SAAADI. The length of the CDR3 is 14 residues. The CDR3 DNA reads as TGCGCCATTAAGGGGACGCAGGGGGACTATGGCTACACCTTC. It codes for CAIKGTQGDYGYTF.

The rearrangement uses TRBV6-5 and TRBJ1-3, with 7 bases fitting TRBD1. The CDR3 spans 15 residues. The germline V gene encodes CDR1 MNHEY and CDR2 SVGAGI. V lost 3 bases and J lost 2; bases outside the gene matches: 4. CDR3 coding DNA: TGTGCCAGCAGTTATTTCCAGGGGGCTGGAAACACCATATATTTT. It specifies CASSYFQGAGNTIYF.

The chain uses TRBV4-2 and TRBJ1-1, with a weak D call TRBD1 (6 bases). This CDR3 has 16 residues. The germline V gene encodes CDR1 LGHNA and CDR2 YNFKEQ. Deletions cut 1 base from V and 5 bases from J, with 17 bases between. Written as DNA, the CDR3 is TGTGCCAGCAGCCAAGGGTCTTGGGGGCCAGGAACTGAAGCTTTCTTT. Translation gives CASSQGSWGPGTEAFF.

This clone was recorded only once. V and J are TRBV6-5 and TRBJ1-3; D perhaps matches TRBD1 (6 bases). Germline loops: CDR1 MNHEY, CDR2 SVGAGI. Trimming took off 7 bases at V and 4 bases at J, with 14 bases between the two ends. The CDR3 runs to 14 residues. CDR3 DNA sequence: TGTGCCAGCACCATAACAGGGTACGGAAACACCATATATTTT. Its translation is CASTITGYGNTIYF.

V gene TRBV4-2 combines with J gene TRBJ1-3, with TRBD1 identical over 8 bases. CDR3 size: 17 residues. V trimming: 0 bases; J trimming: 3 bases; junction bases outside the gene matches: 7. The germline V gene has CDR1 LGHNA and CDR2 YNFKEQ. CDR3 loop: CASSQEIRTGLGNTIYF. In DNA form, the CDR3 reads TGTGCCAGCAGCCAAGAAATTAGGACAGGGCTTGGAAACACCATATATTTT.

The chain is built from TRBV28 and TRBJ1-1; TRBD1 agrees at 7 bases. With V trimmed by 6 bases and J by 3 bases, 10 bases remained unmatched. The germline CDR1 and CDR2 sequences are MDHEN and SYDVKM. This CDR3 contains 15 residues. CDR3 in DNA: TGTGCCAGCAGCCCACAGGGGATCGGGGACACTGAAGCTTTCTTT. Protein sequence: CASSPQGIGDTEAFF.

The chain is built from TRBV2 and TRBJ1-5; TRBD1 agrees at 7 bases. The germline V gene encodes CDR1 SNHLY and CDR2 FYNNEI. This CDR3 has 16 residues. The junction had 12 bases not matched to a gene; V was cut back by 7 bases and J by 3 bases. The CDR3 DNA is TGTGCCAGCAAGGGTGGGGACAGAACCTTCAATCAGCCCCAGCATTTT. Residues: CASKGGDRTFNQPQHF.

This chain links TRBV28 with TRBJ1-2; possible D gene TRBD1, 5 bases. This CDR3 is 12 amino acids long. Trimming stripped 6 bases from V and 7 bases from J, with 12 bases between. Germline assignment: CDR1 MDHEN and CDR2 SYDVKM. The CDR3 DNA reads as TGTGCCAGCAGCTCAGGGCCGGTTGGCTACACCTTC. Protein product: CASSSGPVGYTF.

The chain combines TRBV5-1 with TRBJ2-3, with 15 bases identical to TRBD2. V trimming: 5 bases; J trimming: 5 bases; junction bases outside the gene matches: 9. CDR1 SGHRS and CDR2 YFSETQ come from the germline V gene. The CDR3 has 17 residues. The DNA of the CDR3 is TGCGCCAGCAGACGGCGGACTAGCGGGGGGGTTGGAGATACGCAGTATTTT. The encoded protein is CASRRRTSGGVGDTQYF.